This T cell receptor (beta chain) was retrieved from a study of OX40 agonist ivuxolimab in advanced cancers. Study-wide context: There were three patients with partial responses, one having hepatocellular carcinoma and two cutaneous melanoma. Regarding the study as a whole: At 0.1 to 3.0 mg/kg, clonal expansion of CD4+ and CD8+ blood T cells had occurred by week 6.

CDR3 length equals 13 residues. Germline values: CDR1 MGHRA, CDR2 YSYEKL. The germline V and J ends were trimmed by 0 bases and 5 bases, with 8 bases remaining between them. Exclusion of a patient followed from autoimmune disease history or systemic immunosuppression. Assay used: immunoSEQ multiplex PCR; TCRdb lists only in-frame clones, some missing. The sample has about 58,000 clones; 81% are singletons. Note on this clone: Its antigen remains unknown.

Sequences were derived from CD4+ or CD8+ T cells sorted from blood, sampled in a trial of the OX40 agonist ivuxolimab. This clonotype was obtained from an adult with an advanced solid tumor such as melanoma, head and neck, liver or kidney cancer. The chain uses TRBV4-1 and TRBJ2-7, with D unclear. The CDR3 DNA reads TGCGCCAGCAGCCAAGATGGCTTCAACGAGCAGTACTTC. Its translation: CASSQDGFNEQYF.